The clone carrying this T cell receptor beta chain was observed at least ten times. These data are taken from a study of blood T cell repertoires in COVID-19. The study assigned cohorts using participant-reported clinical history. The recovered donors of Cohort 3 showed two negative PCRs, clearance, or symptom resolution. Libraries were prepared by immunoSEQ multiplex PCR; TCRdb keeps only in-frame clonotypes and omits some of them. Of approximately 490,000 clones listed, approximately 86% are singletons. Trimming cost V 4 bases and J 2 bases, with 9 bases left between them. Germline V gene data show CDR1 as GTSNPN and CDR2 as SVGIG (reference sequence). The CDR3 covers 14 residues.

V gene TRBV30 combines with J gene TRBJ1-6; D remains unclear. The receptor comes from a woman aged 55-69 years who had recovered from COVID-19. The source material was PBMCs or T cells enriched from blood (not recorded which). For the CDR3, the DNA is TGTGCCTGGAAACCGGAGCCCTATAATTCACCCCTCCACTTT. Residues: CAWKPEPYNSPLHF.